Listed here is a single T cell receptor (beta chain). This may stem from a read error, because a much larger clone lies one nucleotide away. Constant-region reverse primers amplified full-length variable regions, followed by semi-nested Nested Universal Primer A PCR. TCRdb re-analysed the 5' RACE reads in MiXCR, keeping a single row per CDR3 protein. The data contain nearly 55,000 distinct CDR3 sequences, approximately 24% of them singletons. Trimming took 6 bases from V and 8 from J; bases not matched to a gene: 9. The CDR3 runs 14 residues. Per germline, CDR1 DFQATT and CDR2 SNEGSKA (reference sequence).

This receptor was obtained from a female donor with breast cancer. The sample taken for sequencing was tumor-infiltrating naive CD4+ T cells sorted from the breast tumor. As for subset: naive CD4+ T cells, CD4+CD45RA+CD25-. The chain links TRBV20-1 to TRBJ2-1; 11 bases fit TRBD2. The CDR3 protein is CSAGSGRAHDEQFF. CDR3 coding DNA: TGCAGTGCGGGTAGCGGGAGGGCCCACGATGAGCAGTTCTTC.